This TCR beta chain was profiled in a study of T cells in Graves' hyperthyroidism and ophthalmopathy. About the research overall: Initial diagnosis, before any treatment, was when peripheral blood was collected.

The germline gives CDR1 MNHEY, CDR2 SMNVEV (reference sequence). V dropped 5 bases and J dropped 4 bases, with 20 bases sitting between them. The CDR3 consists of 17 residues. For this clonotype: Its antigen is still unknown.

Points from the study as a whole: Median prediction lead before ophthalmopathy onset was roughly 6 months with the model.

Lactation, pregnancy, other autoimmune disease or uncontrolled infection excluded patients. RNA transcripts were the template for amplifying TCR beta CDR3 regions. HTBI primers drove first-round RT-PCR of the TCR CDR3. One entry per CDR3 protein, called by TCRdb with MiXCR from the multiplex PCR reads. The sample contains a few hundred thousand distinct CDR3 sequences, around 15% of which appear only once. The specimen sequenced was blood. The TCR originated in a young woman with Graves' hyperthyroidism. The rearrangement links TRBV27 to TRBJ1-4; D possibly corresponds to TRBD1 (5 bases). CDR3 bases: TGTGCCAGCAGTCCAGGGTACGGGGTCTCGCATAATGAAAAACTGTTTTTT. As protein: CASSPGYGVSHNEKLFF.